This T cell receptor beta chain was profiled in a study of cytotoxic CD8 clonotypes in ibrutinib-treated CLL. Study-level background: The patients comprised roughly 12 relapsed/refractory and around 16 treatment-naive cases, some 18 IGHV unmutated. By median roughly 74 months, approximately twelve had progressed and approximately 15 stayed remitted; responses had been 2 complete and about 25 partial. Mean values per sample were 250,000 to 300,000 productive templates and more than 90,000 productive rearrangements.

This CDR3 comprises 12 residues. Germline loops: CDR1 MNHNS, CDR2 SASEGT. Trimming took 8 bases from V and 3 from J, leaving 10 bases between them. Remarks on this clone: Its antigen is currently unknown.

The study's findings and limits: Private clonotypes, not public ones, expanded at ibrutinib response.

Profiled with immunoSEQ multiplex PCR; TCRdb holds only in-frame clones, not every one. The table has more than 12,000 clones, roughly two thirds seen once. The TCR comes from a human donor with chronic lymphocytic leukemia. V and J are TRBV6-1 and TRBJ1-2; the D is unclear. The sample was PBMCs, taken before ibrutinib treatment. Here the CDR3 DNA reads TGTGCCAGCGGCCGGTATGACTATGGCTACACCTTC. Translation gives CASGRYDYGYTF.